These T cell receptor beta chains were read from a single sample in a study of sequential checkpoint blockade in melanoma. TCRdb's table, derived via immunoSEQ multiplex PCR, lists solely in-frame clones and lacks some. The sample shows about 17,000 clones, roughly 70% of them seen only once. The starting material was CD8+ T cells sorted from blood (inferred from file names), obtained from a patient given nivolumab and ipilimumab in sequence. Source of these receptors: a human donor with melanoma. CDR3s include the opening cysteine and the closing phenylalanine or tryptophan. Each record gives: V gene, J gene, CDR3 protein.

V: TRBV19; J: TRBJ2-4; CDR3: CASSRGTLAKNIQYF
V: TRBV4-3; J: TRBJ2-1; CDR3: CASSQETSGTPHNEQFF
V: TRBV7-3; J: TRBJ2-1; CDR3: CASSFPGRDEQFF
V: TRBV7-2; J: TRBJ1-2; CDR3: CASSLDPTGANYGYTF
V: TRBV5-5; J: TRBJ1-2; CDR3: CARSWDSKGYGYTF
V: TRBV9; J: TRBJ1-6; CDR3: CASSETGRHSPLHF
V: TRBV9; J: TRBJ2-5; CDR3: CASSALGVSETQYF
V: TRBV7-9; J: TRBJ2-7; CDR3: CASSESSGLRIYEQYF
V: TRBV9; J: TRBJ2-7; CDR3: CASSASPAKGSIHEQYF
V: TRBV9; J: TRBJ2-1; CDR3: CASSVGSGGNNEQFF
V: TRBV2; J: TRBJ2-4; CDR3: CASRRDIQYF
V: TRBV6-8; J: TRBJ2-7; CDR3: CASSKEGQGYEQYF
V: TRBV11-1; J: TRBJ2-1; CDR3: CASSSPGLAGVNEQFF
V: TRBV18; J: TRBJ2-7; CDR3: CASSPEDSPYEQYF
V: TRBV19; J: TRBJ2-7; CDR3: CASREGGGSYEQYF
V: TRBV7-8; J: TRBJ1-2; CDR3: CASSLGTGGTYGYTF
V: TRBV7-2; J: TRBJ1-4; CDR3: CASSLGRGLFF
V: TRBV5-1; J: TRBJ2-7; CDR3: CASSLAQGREQYF
V: TRBV27; J: TRBJ1-5; CDR3: CASSWKRSNQPQHF
V: TRBV4-3; J: TRBJ2-1; CDR3: CASSQEGLVNNEQFF
V: TRBV4-1; J: TRBJ1-2; CDR3: CASSLGTGEYGYTF
V: TRBV27; J: TRBJ2-3; CDR3: CASSLGDTQYF
V: TRBV4-3; J: .; CDR3: CASSLGQGRYEQYF
V: TRBV13; J: TRBJ2-3; CDR3: CASSLETDSTDTQYF
V: TRBV7-9; J: .; CDR3: CASSSQDSPGYEQYF
V: TRBV9; J: TRBJ1-1; CDR3: CASSAGTGGEAFF
V: TRBV12-2; J: TRBJ1-5; CDR3: CASRLVNSNQPQHF
V: TRBV5-5; J: TRBJ2-7; CDR3: CASTPWAGVGYEQYF
V: TRBV4-3; J: TRBJ1-4; CDR3: CASSQGEFGEKLFF
V: TRBV29-1; J: TRBJ1-2; CDR3: CSVKTGGNYGYTF